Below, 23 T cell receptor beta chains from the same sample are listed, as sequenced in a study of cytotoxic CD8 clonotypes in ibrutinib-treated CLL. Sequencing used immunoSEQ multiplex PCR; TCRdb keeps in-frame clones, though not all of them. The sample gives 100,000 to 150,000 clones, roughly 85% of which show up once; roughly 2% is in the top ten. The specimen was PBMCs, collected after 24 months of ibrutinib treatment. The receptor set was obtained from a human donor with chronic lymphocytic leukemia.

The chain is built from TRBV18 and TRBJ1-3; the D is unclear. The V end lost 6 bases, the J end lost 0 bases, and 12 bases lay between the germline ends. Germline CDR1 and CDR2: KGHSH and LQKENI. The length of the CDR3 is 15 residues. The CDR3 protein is CASSAGSPSGNTIYF. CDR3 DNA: TGTGCCAGCTCCGCAGGCTCACCCTCTGGAAACACCATATATTTT.

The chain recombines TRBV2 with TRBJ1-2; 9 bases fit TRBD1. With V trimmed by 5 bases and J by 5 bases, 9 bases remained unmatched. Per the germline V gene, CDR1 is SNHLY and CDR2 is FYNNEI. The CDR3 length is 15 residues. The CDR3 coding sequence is TGTGCCAGCAGTCCACCGGGACAGGGAAGTTATGGCTACACCTTC. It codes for CASSPPGQGSYGYTF.

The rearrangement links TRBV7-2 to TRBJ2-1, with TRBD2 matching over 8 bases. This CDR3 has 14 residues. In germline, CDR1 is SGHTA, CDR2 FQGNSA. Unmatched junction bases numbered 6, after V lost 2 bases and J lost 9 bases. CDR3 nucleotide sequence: TGTGCCAGCAGCTTATTCGGACTAGCAGTTGAGCAGTTCTTC. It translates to CASSLFGLAVEQFF. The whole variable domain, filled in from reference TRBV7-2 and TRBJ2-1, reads GAGVSQSPSNKVTEKGKDVELRCDPISGHTALYWYRQSLGQGLEFLIYFQGNSAPDKSGLPSDRFSAERTGGSVSTLTIQRTQQEDSAVYLCASSLFGLAVEQFFGPGTRLTVL.

CDR3 sequence: CASSQEPTLAGTDTQYF. The CDR3 DNA reads TGCGCCAGCAGCCAAGAACCAACCTTAGCGGGAACCGATACGCAGTATTTT. J is TRBJ2-3 and V is TRBV4-3, with 8 bases matching TRBD2. The CDR3 is 17 amino acids. The germline V gene encodes CDR1 LGHNA and CDR2 YSLEER. Trimming cost V 0 bases and J 6 bases; bases outside gene matches: 11.

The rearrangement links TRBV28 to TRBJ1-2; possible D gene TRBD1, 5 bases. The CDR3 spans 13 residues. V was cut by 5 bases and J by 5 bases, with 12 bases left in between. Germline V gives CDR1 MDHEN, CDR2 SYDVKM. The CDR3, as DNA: TGTGCCAGCAGTCTGGGACCGGTGTATGGCTACACCTTC. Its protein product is CASSLGPVYGYTF.

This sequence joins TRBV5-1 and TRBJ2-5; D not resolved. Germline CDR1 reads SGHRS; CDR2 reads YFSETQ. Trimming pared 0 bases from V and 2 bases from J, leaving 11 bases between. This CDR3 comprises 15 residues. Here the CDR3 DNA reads TGCGCCAGCAGCTTGGCCGCACAGCGACAAGAGACCCAGTACTTC. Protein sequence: CASSLAAQRQETQYF.

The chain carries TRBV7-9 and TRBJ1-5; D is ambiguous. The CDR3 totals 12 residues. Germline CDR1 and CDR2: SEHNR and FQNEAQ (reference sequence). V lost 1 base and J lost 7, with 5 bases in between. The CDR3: CASSLEGQPQHF. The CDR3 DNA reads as TGTGCCAGCAGCTTAGAAGGACAGCCCCAGCATTTT.

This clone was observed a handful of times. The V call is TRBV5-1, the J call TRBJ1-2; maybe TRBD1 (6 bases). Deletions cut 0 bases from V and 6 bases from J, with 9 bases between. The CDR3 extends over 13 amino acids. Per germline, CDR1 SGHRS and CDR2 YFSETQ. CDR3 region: CASSLAGADGYTF. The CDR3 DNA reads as TGCGCCAGCAGCTTGGCGGGGGCGGATGGCTACACCTTC.

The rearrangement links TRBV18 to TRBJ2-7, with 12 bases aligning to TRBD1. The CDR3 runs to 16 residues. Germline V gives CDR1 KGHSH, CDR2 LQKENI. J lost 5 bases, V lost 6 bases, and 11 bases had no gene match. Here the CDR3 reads CASSRIPGQGAHEQYF. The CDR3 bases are TGTGCCAGCTCGCGCATACCGGGACAGGGGGCCCACGAGCAGTACTTC. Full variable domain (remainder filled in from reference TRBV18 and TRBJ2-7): NAGVMQNPRHLVRRRGQEARLRCSPMKGHSHVYWYRQLPEEGLKFMVYLQKENIIDESGMPKERFSAEFPKEGPSILRIQQVVRGDSAAYFCASSRIPGQGAHEQYFGPGTRLTVT.

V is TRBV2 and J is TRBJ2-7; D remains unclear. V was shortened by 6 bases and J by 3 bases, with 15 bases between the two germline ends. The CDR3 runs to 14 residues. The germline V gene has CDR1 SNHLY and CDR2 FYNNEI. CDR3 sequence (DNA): TGTGCCAGCAGCGTCAAAAGAACAAGCTACGAGCAGTACTTC. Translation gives CASSVKRTSYEQYF.

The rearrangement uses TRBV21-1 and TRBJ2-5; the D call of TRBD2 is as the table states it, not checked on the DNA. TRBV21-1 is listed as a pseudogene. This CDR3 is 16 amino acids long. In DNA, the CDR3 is TGTGCCAGCACCAGGGGAGGGAGGGCCCGAGGGGAGACCCAGTACTTC. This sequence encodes CASTRGGRARGETQYF.

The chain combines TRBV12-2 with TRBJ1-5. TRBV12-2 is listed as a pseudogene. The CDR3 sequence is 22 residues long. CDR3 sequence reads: CASRLRLGPRGTGAMSNQPQHF. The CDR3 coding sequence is TGTGCAAGTCGCTTAAGATTGGGACCCCGGGGGACGGGAGCTATGAGCAATCAGCCCCAGCATTTT.

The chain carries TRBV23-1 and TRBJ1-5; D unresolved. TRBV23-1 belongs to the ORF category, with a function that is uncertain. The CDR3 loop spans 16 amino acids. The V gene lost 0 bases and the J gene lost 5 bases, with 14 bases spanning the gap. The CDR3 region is CASSQSGNLVDQPQHF. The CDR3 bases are TGCGCCAGCAGTCAATCGGGAAACCTGGTAGATCAGCCCCAGCATTTT.

In nucleotides, the CDR3 is TGTGCCAGCAGGGTTAAGGGACTAGCGGTCACAGATACGCAGTATTTT. It encodes CASRVKGLAVTDTQYF. The chain couples TRBV27 to TRBJ2-3; TRBD2 matches 11 bases. Germline V gene data show CDR1 as MNHEY and CDR2 as SMNVEV (reference sequence). J gave up 2 bases and V 6 bases, and 7 bases lay outside the gene matches. CDR3 length equals 16 residues.

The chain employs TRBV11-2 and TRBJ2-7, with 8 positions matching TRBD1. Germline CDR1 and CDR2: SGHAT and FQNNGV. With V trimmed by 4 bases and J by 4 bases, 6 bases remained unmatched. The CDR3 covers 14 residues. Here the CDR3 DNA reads TGTGCCAGCAGCTCAGACAGGGGCCCATACGAGCAGTACTTC. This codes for CASSSDRGPYEQYF.

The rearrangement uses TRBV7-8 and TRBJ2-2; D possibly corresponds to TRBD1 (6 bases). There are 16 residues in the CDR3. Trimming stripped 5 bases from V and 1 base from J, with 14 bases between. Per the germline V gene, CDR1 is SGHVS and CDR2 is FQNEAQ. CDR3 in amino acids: CASSRSTGRNTGELFF. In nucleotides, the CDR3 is TGTGCCAGCAGCCGTTCGACAGGACGGAACACCGGGGAGCTGTTTTTT.

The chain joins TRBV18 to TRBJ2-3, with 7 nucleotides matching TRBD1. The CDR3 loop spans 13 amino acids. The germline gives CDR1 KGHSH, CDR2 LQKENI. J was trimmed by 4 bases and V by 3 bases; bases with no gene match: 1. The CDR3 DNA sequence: TGTGCCAGCTCACCCGGACAGGCAGATACGCAGTATTTT. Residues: CASSPGQADTQYF. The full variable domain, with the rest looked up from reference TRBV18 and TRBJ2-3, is NAGVMQNPRHLVRRRGQEARLRCSPMKGHSHVYWYRQLPEEGLKFMVYLQKENIIDESGMPKERFSAEFPKEGPSILRIQQVVRGDSAAYFCASSPGQADTQYFGPGTRLTVL.

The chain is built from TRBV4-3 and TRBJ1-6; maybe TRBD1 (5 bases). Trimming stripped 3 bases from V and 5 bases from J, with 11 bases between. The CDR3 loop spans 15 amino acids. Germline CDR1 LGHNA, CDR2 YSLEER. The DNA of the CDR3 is TGCGCCAGCAGCCATTCGACAGAGAATAATTCACCCCTCCACTTT. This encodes CASSHSTENNSPLHF.

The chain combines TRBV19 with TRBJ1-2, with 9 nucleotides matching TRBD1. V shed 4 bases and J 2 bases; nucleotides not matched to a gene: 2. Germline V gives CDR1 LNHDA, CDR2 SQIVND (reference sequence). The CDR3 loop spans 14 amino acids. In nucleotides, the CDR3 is TGTGCCAGTAGTAGGGGACAGGGAAACTATGGCTACACCTTC. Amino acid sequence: CASSRGQGNYGYTF.

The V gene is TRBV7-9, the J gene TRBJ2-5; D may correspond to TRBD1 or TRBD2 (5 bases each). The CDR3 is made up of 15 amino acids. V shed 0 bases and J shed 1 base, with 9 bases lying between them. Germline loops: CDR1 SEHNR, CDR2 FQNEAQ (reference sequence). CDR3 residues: CASSLASGPQETQYF. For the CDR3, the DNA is TGTGCCAGCAGCTTAGCGTCGGGGCCCCAAGAGACCCAGTACTTC.

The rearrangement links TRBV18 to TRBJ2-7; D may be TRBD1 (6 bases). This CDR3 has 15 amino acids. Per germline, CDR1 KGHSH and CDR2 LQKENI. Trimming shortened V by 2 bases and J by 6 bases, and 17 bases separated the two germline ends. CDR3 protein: CASSPIDTGISEQYF. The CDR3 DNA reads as TGTGCCAGCTCACCAATTGATACAGGGATCTCCGAGCAGTACTTC.

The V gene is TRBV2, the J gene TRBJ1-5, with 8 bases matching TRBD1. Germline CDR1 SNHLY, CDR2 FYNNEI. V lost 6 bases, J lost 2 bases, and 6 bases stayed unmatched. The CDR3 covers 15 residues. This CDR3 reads CASSPGQGRNQPQHF. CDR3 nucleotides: TGTGCCAGCAGCCCCGGACAGGGACGCAATCAGCCCCAGCATTTT. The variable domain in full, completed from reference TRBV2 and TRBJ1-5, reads EPEVTQTPSHQVTQMGQEVILRCVPISNHLYFYWYRQILGQKVEFLVSFYNNEISEKSEIFDDQFSVERPDGSNFTLKIRSTKLEDSAMYFCASSPGQGRNQPQHFGDGTRLSIL.

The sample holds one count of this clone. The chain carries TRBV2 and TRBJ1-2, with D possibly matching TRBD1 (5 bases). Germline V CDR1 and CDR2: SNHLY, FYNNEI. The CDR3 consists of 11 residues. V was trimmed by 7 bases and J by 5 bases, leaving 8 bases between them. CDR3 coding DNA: TGTGCCAGCACGGGGACGTATGGCTACACCTTC. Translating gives CASTGTYGYTF. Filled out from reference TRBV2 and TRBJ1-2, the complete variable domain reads EPEVTQTPSHQVTQMGQEVILRCVPISNHLYFYWYRQILGQKVEFLVSFYNNEISEKSEIFDDQFSVERPDGSNFTLKIRSTKLEDSAMYFCASTGTYGYTFGSGTRLTVV.